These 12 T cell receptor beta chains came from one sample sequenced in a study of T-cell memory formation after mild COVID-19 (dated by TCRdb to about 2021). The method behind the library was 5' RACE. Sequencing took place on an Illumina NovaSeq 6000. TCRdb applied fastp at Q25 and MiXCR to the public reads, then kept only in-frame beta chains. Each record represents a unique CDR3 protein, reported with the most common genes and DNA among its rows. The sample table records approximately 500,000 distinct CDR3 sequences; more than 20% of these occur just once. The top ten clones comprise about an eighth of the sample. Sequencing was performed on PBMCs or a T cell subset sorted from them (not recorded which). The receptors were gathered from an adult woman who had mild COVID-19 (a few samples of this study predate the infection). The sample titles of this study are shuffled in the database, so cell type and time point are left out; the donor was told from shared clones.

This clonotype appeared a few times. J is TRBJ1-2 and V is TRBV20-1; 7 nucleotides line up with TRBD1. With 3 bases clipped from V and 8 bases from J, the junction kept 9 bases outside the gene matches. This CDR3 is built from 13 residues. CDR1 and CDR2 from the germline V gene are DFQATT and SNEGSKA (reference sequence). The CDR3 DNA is TGCAGTGCTAGGGGACAGATCCGAGGGGGCTACACCTTC. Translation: CSARGQIRGGYTF.

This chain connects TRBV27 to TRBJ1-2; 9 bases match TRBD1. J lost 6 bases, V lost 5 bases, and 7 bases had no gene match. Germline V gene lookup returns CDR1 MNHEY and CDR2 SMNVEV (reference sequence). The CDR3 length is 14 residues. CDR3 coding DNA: TGTGCCAGCAGTCCTTGGACAGGGGTAGATGGCTACACCTTC. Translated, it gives CASSPWTGVDGYTF.

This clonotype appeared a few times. The CDR3 here is CATSDSLLGPGELFF. Written as DNA, the CDR3 is TGTGCCACCAGTGATTCATTACTGGGACCCGGGGAGCTGTTTTTT. The chain couples TRBV24-1 to TRBJ2-2; D assignment may be TRBD1 or TRBD2 (5 bases each). Trimming took 2 bases from V and 6 from J, leaving 12 bases between them. The V gene's germline CDR1 is KGHDR and CDR2 SFDVKD. The CDR3 is 15 residues long.

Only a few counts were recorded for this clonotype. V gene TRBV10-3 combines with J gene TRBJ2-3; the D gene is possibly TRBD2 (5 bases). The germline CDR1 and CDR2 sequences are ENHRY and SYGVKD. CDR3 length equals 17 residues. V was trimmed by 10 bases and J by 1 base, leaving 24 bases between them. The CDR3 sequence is CATRGTEGARRTDTQYF. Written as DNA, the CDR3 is TGTGCCACTAGAGGTACTGAGGGCGCCCGACGCACAGATACGCAGTATTTT.

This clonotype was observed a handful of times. The CDR3 reads CASSLAAGVVYEQYF. In nucleotides, the CDR3 is TGTGCCAGCAGCCTAGCGGCAGGGGTGGTCTACGAGCAGTACTTC. The chain joins TRBV6-5 to TRBJ2-7; D perhaps matches TRBD2 (7 bases). V gave up 6 bases and J gave up 3 bases, with 18 bases separating them. CDR3 size: 15 residues. Germline V CDR1 and CDR2: MNHEY, SVGAGI.

The CDR3 loop reads CASSLGPGGNIQYF. The CDR3 bases are TGTGCCAGCAGCTTAGGTCCAGGGGGAAACATTCAGTACTTC. The chain recombines TRBV7-3 with TRBJ2-4, with TRBD1 matching over 7 bases. The CDR3 loop spans 14 amino acids. The V gene end was trimmed by 2 bases and the J gene end by 6 bases; junction bases not matched to a gene: 4. Per the germline V gene, CDR1 is SGHTA and CDR2 is FQGTGA. Supplemented by reference TRBV7-3 and TRBJ2-4, the full variable domain reads GAGVSQTPSNKVTEKGKYVELRCDPISGHTALYWYRQSLGQGPEFLIYFQGTGAADDSGLPNDRFFAVRPEGSVSTLKIQRTERGDSAVYLCASSLGPGGNIQYFGAGTRLSVL.

The CDR3 region is CASSSTVVNEQFF. DNA for the CDR3: TGTGCCAGCAGCTCGACAGTAGTCAATGAGCAGTTCTTC. V usage is TRBV21-1 and J usage is TRBJ2-1; the table calls TRBD1, which could not be checked here. TRBV21-1 is shown as a pseudogene. CDR3 length equals 13 residues.

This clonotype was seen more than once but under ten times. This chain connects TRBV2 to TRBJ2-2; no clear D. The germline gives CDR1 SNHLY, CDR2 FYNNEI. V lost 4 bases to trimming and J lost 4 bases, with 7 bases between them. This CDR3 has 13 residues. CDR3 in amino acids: CASSVLATGELFF. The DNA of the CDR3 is TGTGCCAGCAGTGTTCTCGCCACCGGGGAGCTGTTTTTT.

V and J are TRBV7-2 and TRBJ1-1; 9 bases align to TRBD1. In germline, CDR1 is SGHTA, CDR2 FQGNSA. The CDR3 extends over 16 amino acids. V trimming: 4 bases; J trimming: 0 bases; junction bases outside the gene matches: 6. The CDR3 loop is CASSSNGTGLNTEAFF. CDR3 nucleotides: TGTGCCAGCAGCTCAAACGGGACAGGGTTGAACACTGAAGCTTTCTTT.

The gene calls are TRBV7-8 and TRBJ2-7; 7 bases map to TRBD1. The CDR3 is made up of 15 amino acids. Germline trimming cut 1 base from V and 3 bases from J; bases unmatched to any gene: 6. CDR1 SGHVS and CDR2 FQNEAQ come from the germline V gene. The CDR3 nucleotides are TGTGCCAGCAGCTTAGATGGGACAGATCTCTACGAGCAGTACTTC. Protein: CASSLDGTDLYEQYF.

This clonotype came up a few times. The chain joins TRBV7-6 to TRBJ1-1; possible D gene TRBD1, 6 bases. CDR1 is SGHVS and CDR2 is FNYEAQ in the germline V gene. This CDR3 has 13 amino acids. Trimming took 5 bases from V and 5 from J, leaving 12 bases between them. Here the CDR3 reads CASSGGPRTEAFF. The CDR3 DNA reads TGTGCCAGCAGCGGGGGCCCCCGAACTGAAGCTTTCTTT.

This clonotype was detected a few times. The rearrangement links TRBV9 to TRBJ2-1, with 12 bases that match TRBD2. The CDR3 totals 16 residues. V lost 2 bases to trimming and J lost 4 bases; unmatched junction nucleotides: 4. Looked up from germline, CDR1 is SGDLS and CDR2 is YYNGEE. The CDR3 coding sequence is TGTGCCAGCAGCGTCGCCGGGACTAGCGGGTACAATGAGCAGTTCTTC. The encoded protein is CASSVAGTSGYNEQFF.